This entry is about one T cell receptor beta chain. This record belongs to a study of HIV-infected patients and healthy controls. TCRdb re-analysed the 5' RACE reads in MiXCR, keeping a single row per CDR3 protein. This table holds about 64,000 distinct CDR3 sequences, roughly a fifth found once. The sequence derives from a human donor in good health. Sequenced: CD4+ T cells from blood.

In DNA, the CDR3 is TGTGCCAGCAGCTTCATCTACCCCGGAGCCTATGGCTACACCTTC. Translation gives CASSFIYPGAYGYTF. The chain recombines TRBV7-9 with TRBJ1-2, with no clear D. V lost 3 bases, J lost 4 bases, and 15 bases lay in between. The CDR3 spans 15 residues. In germline, CDR1 is SEHNR, CDR2 FQNEAQ (reference sequence).